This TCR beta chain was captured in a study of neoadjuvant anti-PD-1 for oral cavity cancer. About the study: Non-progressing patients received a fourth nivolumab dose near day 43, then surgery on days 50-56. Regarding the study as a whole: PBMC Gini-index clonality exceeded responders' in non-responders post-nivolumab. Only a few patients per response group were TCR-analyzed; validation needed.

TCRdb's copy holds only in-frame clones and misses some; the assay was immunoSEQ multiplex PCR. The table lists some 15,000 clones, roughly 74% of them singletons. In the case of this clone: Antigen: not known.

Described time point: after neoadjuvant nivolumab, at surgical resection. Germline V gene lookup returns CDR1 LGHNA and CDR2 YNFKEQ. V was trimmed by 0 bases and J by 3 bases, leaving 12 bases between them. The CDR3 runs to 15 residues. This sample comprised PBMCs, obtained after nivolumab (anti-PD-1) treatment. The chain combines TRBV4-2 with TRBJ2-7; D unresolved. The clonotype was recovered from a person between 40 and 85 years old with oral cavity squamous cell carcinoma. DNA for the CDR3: TGTGCCAGCAGCCAAGATCGGCTCTCCCACTACGAGCAGTACTTC. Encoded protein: CASSQDRLSHYEQYF.